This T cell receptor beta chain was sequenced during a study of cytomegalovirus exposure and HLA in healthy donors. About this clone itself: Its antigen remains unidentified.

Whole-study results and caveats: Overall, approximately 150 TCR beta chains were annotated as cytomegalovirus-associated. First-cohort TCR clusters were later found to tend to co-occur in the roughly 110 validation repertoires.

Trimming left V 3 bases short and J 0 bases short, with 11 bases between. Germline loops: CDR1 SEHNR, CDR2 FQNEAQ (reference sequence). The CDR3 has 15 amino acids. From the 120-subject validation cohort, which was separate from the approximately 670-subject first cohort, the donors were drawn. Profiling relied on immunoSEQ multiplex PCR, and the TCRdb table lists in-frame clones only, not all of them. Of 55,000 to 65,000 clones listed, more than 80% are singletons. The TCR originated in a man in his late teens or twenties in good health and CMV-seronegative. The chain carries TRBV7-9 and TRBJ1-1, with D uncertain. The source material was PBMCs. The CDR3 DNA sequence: TGTGCCAGCAGCTTGGTCGGTAATCTGAACACTGAAGCTTTCTTT. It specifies CASSLVGNLNTEAFF.